The 14 T cell receptor beta chains below come from one sample, sequenced in a study of T cell responses to AZD1222 COVID-19 vaccine. This table comes from immunoSEQ multiplex PCR, and its TCRdb copy is limited to in-frame clones, with some not included. The sample comprises about 180,000 clones, more than 70% of which are singletons, and 25% to 30% rests with the top ten. The sequences come from peripheral blood, collected 28 days after the second AZD1222 dose. These receptors came from an adult who received the AZD1222 COVID-19 vaccine.

The gene calls are TRBV5-1 and TRBJ2-1; tentatively, D is TRBD2 (6 bases). With 3 bases removed from V and 7 bases from J, the gap between germline ends came to 20 bases. Germline V gene sequence: CDR1 SGHRS, CDR2 YFSETQ. This CDR3 is built from 16 residues. The CDR3 spells CASSSDAGGIWNEQFF. The CDR3 DNA sequence: TGCGCCAGCAGCTCGGACGCCGGGGGTATTTGGAATGAGCAGTTCTTC.

The genes are TRBV23-1 and TRBJ2-5, with 9 bases lining up with TRBD1. Being an ORF, TRBV23-1 has a function that is uncertain. The trim removed 4 bases at V and 3 bases at J, leaving 15 bases unmatched. CDR3 length: 18 residues. The DNA of the CDR3 is TGCGCCAGCAGTCGAATTAAGGGACAGGGATGGAGGGAAGAGACCCAGTACTTC. Amino acid sequence: CASSRIKGQGWREETQYF.

This chain joins TRBV24-1 and TRBJ2-1; 9 positions agree with TRBD1. This CDR3 region has 15 residues. V was clipped by 2 bases and J by 8 bases; unmatched bases: 6. The germline V gene encodes CDR1 KGHDR and CDR2 SFDVKD. The CDR3, as DNA: TGTGCCACCAGTGATTCGCGACAGGGGGGAGATGAGCAGTTCTTC. The encoded protein is CATSDSRQGGDEQFF.

This clone appeared once. The chain employs TRBV28 and TRBJ1-4; perhaps TRBD1 as D (6 bases). This CDR3 is 12 amino acids long. Germline CDR1 reads MDHEN; CDR2 reads SYDVKM. V shed 5 bases and J shed 8 bases, with 9 bases lying between them. The CDR3, as DNA: TGTGCCAGCAGTATAAGGGGGGAAAAACTGTTTTTT. As protein: CASSIRGEKLFF.

The V gene is TRBV2, the J gene TRBJ2-7, with D possibly TRBD1 on 6 matching bases. The CDR3 runs to 14 residues. Trimming cost V 7 bases and J 3 bases, with 16 bases left between them. CDR1 is SNHLY, CDR2 FYNNEI, per germline. Here the CDR3 reads CASTQGGQSYEQYF. The CDR3 DNA sequence: TGTGCCAGCACCCAAGGGGGACAAAGCTACGAGCAGTACTTC. The complete variable domain, with remaining parts taken from reference TRBV2 and TRBJ2-7, reads EPEVTQTPSHQVTQMGQEVILRCVPISNHLYFYWYRQILGQKVEFLVSFYNNEISEKSEIFDDQFSVERPDGSNFTLKIRSTKLEDSAMYFCASTQGGQSYEQYFGPGTRLTVT.

This chain connects TRBV4-3 to TRBJ1-3; TRBD1 matches at 9 bases. Germline CDR1 and CDR2: LGHNA and YSLEER. The J segment lost 2 bases and the V segment lost 3 bases, leaving 5 bases of the junction unmatched. The CDR3 extends over 16 amino acids. CDR3 sequence reads: CASSHDRDRAGNTIYF. The CDR3 DNA reads TGCGCCAGCAGCCACGACCGGGACAGGGCTGGAAACACCATATATTTT.

The count of this clone is one. The sample holds other DNA sequences that translate to the same CDR3. V usage is TRBV19 and J usage is TRBJ2-7, with D perhaps TRBD1 (5 bases). Looked up from germline, CDR1 is LNHDA and CDR2 is SQIVND (reference sequence). The ends were cut back, 3 bases at V and 0 bases at J, with 9 bases in the middle. The CDR3 consists of 14 residues. CDR3 amino acids: CASSIGQGSYEQYF. DNA of the CDR3: TGTGCCAGTAGTATCGGTCAGGGCTCCTACGAGCAGTACTTC.

This clone was detected only once. The chain combines TRBV7-2 with TRBJ1-2, with 10 bases lining up with TRBD1. The CDR3 spans 16 residues. Germline CDR1 and CDR2: SGHTA and FQGNSA. With V trimmed by 0 bases and J by 8 bases, 9 bases remained unmatched. Here the CDR3 DNA reads TGTGCCAGCAGCTTAGCGCTGAGACAGGGGGCTGGGGGCTACACCTTC. It specifies CASSLALRQGAGGYTF.

The chain joins TRBV6-1 to TRBJ1-2; D not certain. CDR3 length: 15 residues. CDR1 and CDR2 from the germline V gene are MNHNS and SASEGT. Trimming shortened V by 2 bases and J by 1 base, and 11 bases separated the two germline ends. This chain's CDR3 is CASSERGGFNYGYTF. The CDR3 coding sequence is TGTGCCAGCAGTGAACGAGGAGGGTTTAACTATGGCTACACCTTC.

The chain carries TRBV12-5 and TRBJ2-5; TRBD2 is a possible D gene (5 bases). In germline, CDR1 is LGHNT, CDR2 FRNRAP. The length of the CDR3 is 13 residues. Trimming left V 1 base short and J 4 bases short, with 7 bases between. The CDR3 nucleotides are TGTGCTAGTGGTTTGGCGGGGAGAGAGACCCAGTACTTC. Translated: CASGLAGRETQYF.

This clone has just one count. The chain recombines TRBV28 with TRBJ2-7, with unresolved D. The CDR3 length is 10 residues. V was cut by 6 bases and J by 5 bases, with 5 bases left in between. Per germline, CDR1 MDHEN and CDR2 SYDVKM. The DNA of the CDR3 is TGTGCCAGCAGCAGAGACGAGCAGTACTTC. It specifies CASSRDEQYF.

In this sample, this clone turned up a few times. V usage is TRBV7-9 and J usage is TRBJ1-4, with D uncertain. The CDR3 contains 15 residues. V was cut by 4 bases and J by 0 bases, with 9 bases left in between. Germline V lookup: CDR1 SEHNR, CDR2 FQNEAQ (reference sequence). CDR3 loop: CASSWGSATNEKLFF. In DNA form, the CDR3 reads TGTGCCAGCAGCTGGGGTAGCGCAACTAATGAAAAACTGTTTTTT.

This clone has just one count. The V and J genes are TRBV3-1 (or the pseudogene TRBV3-2) and TRBJ2-7, with D unresolved. CDR1 is LGHDT and CDR2 is YNNKEL in the germline V gene (reference sequence). This CDR3 has 12 residues. V dropped 0 bases and J dropped 6 bases, with 6 bases sitting between them. The CDR3 sequence is CASSQEGFEQYF. The CDR3 nucleotides read TGTGCCAGCAGCCAAGAGGGGTTCGAGCAGTACTTC.

The chain joins TRBV28 to TRBJ2-7; the D gene is possibly TRBD1 (6 bases). The germline V and J ends were trimmed by 1 base and 2 bases, with 12 bases remaining between them. This CDR3 spans 15 amino acids. Germline V gene sequence: CDR1 MDHEN, CDR2 SYDVKM. The CDR3 here is CASSLSGQRTYEQYF. Written as DNA, the CDR3 is TGTGCCAGCAGTTTATCAGGACAGCGGACCTACGAGCAGTACTTC.